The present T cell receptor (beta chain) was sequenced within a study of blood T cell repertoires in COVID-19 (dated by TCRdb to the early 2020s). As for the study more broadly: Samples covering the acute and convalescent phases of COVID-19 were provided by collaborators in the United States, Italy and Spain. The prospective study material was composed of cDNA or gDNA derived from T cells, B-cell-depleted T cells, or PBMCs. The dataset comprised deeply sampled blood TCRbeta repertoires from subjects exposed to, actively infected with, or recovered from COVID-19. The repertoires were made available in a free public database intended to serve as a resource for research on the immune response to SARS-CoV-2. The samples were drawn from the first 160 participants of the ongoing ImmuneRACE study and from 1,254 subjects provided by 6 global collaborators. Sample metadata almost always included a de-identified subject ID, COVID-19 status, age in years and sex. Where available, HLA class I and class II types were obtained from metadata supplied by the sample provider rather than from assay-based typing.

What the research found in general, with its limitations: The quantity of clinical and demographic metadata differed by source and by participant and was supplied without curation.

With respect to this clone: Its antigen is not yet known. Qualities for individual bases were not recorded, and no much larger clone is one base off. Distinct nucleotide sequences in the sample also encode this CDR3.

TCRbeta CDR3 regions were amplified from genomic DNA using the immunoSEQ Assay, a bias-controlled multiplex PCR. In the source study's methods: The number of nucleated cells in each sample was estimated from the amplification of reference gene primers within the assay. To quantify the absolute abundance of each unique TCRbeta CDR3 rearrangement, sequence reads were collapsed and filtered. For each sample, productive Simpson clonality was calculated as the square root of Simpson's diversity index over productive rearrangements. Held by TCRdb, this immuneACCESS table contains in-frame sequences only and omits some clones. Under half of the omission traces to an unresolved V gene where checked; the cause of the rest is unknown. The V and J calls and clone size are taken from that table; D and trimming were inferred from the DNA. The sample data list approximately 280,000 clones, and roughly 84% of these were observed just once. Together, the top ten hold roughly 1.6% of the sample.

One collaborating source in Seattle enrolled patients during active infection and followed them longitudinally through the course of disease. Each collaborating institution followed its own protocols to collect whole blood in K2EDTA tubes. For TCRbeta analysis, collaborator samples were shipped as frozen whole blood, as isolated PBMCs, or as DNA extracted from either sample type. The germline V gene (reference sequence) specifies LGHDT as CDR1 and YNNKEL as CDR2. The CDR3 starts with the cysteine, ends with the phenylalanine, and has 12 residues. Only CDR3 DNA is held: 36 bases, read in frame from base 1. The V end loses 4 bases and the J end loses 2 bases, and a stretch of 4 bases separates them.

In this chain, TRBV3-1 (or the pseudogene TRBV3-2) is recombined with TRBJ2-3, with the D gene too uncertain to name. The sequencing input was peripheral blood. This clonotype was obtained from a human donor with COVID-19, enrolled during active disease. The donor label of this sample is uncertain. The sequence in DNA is TGTGCCAGCAGCCTCTACACAGATACGCAGTATTTT. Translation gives CASSLYTDTQYF.